This paragraph reports one T cell receptor beta chain. This specimen belongs to a study of human T cells and chemical hapten exposure. The germline V gene encodes CDR1 SGHRS and CDR2 YFSETQ. This CDR3 spans 14 amino acids. V lost 3 bases to trimming and J lost 3 bases, with 10 bases between them. Each CDR3 protein is one row after TCRdb ran MiXCR on the RACE reads. The sample records approximately 160,000 distinct CDR3 sequences, around 30% being singletons. Time point indicated: patch test 3, about 24 weeks after DPC sensitization. Treatment described: therapeutic diphenylcyclopropenone sensitization with weekly scalp DPC. Prior to each patch test being applied, blood was drawn.

The chain combines TRBV5-1 with TRBJ1-5; a possible D gene is TRBD1 (5 bases). Sequences were derived from whole blood, sampled in connection with sensitization to the hapten diphenylcyclopropenone (DPC). This TCR derives from a woman aged 18-29 years with alopecia areata. Some clones in this sample may be carry-over from other donors' samples. DNA of the CDR3: TGCGCCAGCAGCTCTGCAGGGATCAATCAGCCCCAGCATTTT. It specifies CASSSAGINQPQHF.